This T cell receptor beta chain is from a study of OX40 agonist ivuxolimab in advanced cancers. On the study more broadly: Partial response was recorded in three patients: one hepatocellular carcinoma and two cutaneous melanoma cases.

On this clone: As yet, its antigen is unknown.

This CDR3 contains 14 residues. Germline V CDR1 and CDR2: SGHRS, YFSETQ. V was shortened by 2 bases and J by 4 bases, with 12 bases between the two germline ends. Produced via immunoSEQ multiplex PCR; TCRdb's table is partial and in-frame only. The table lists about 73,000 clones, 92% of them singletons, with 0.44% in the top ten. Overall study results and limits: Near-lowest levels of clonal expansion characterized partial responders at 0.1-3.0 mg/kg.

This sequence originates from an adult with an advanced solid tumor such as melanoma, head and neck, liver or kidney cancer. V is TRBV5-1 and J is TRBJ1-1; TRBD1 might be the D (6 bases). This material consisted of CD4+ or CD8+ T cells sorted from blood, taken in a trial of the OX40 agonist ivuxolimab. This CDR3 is CASSLGGAGTEAFF. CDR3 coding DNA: TGCGCCAGCAGCTTAGGGGGGGCTGGCACTGAAGCTTTCTTT.